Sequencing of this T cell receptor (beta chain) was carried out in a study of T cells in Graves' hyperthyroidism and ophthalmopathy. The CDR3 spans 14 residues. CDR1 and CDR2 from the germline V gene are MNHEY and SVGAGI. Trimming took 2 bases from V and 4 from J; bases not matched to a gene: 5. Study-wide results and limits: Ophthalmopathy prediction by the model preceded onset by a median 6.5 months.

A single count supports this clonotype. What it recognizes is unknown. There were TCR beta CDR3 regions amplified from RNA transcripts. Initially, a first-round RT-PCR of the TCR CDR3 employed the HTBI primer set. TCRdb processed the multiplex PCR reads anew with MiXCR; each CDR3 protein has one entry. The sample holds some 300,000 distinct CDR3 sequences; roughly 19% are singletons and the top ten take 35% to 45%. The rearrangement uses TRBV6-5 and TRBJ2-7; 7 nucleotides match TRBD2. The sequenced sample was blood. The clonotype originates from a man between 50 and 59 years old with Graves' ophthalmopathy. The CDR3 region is CASSYGRELYEQYF. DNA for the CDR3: TGTGCCAGCAGTTACGGGCGGGAGCTGTACGAGCAGTACTTC.